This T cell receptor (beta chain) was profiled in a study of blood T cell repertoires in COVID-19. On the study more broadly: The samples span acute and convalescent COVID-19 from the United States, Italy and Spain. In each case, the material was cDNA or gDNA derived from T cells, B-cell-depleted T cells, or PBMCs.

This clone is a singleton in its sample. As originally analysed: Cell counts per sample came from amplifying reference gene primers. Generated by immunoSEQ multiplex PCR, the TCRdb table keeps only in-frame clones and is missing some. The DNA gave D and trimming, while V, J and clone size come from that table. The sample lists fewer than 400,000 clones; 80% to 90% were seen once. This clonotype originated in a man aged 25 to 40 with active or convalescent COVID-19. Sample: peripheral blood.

This CDR3 is CSVRESSYNSPLHF. CDR3 DNA: TGCAGCGTCCGGGAAAGCTCCTATAATTCACCCCTCCACTTT. The chain joins TRBV29-1 to TRBJ1-6, with unresolved D. Deletions cut 6 bases from V and 0 bases from J, with 9 bases between. This CDR3 comprises 14 residues. Germline CDR1 and CDR2: SQVTM and ANQGSEA.